The clone carrying this T cell receptor (beta chain) was observed at least ten times. Its antigen is not known. This specimen belongs to a study of neurological immune-mediated disorders. The group of healthy controls was made up of people who were blood bank volunteers in Maryland, USA. Study-wide results and caveats: No CDR3 amino acid sequences were shared by expanded clones across subjects, suggesting private repertoires in all groups.

TCRdb re-analysed the 5' RACE reads in MiXCR, keeping a single row per CDR3 protein. Of some 30,000 distinct CDR3 sequences listed, around 15% are singletons. With V trimmed by 2 bases and J by 5 bases, 5 bases remained unmatched. The CDR3 length is 15 residues. CDR1 and CDR2 from the germline V gene are MNHNY and SVGAGI (reference sequence). The TCR sequence derives from a man between 65 and 85 years old in good health. V usage is TRBV6-6 and J usage is TRBJ1-5, with TRBD1 matching 8 bases. Sequencing used PBMCs. Here the CDR3 DNA reads TGTGCCAGCAGTTACAGGGCAGGGGGCGATCAGCCCCAGCATTTT. Protein: CASSYRAGGDQPQHF.